A single sample is the source of the 21 T cell receptor beta chains below, sequenced in a study of regulatory dendritic cells for organ transplantation. Sequencing was performed with immunoSEQ multiplex PCR; in TCRdb, only in-frame clones are kept and a portion is missing. Seen here are 9,000 to 13,000 clones, around 65% observed once, and the top ten hold 18%. Sequences were obtained from memory CD8+ T cells from blood. Described subset: CD45RO+ memory T cells. Receptors were obtained from a human donor in good health.

The sample holds a few counts of this clone. Other nucleotide sequences in the sample specify the same CDR3. This chain links TRBV10-3 with TRBJ2-1; 9 bases are a match to TRBD2. Germline V gene lookup returns CDR1 ENHRY and CDR2 SYGVKD. The CDR3 loop spans 17 amino acids. After removal of 0 bases from V and 5 bases from J, the junction contained 8 bases not matched to a gene. The CDR3 DNA reads as TGTGCCATCAGTGAGTCGGCGGCTAGCGGGGACAACAATGAGCAGTTCTTC. It is translated as CAISESAASGDNNEQFF.

This clone was found a few times. This chain links TRBV15 with TRBJ1-1; 7 nucleotides match TRBD1. Germline V CDR1 and CDR2: LNHNV, YYDKDF (reference sequence). Germline trimming cut 5 bases from V and 5 bases from J; bases unmatched to any gene: 8. CDR3 length: 14 amino acids. Here the CDR3 reads CATSRTGERTEAFF. The CDR3 DNA reads as TGTGCCACCAGCCGTACAGGGGAGCGAACTGAAGCTTTCTTT.

Comment on this clone: The junction departs from germline at one end; a sequencing error may be responsible. This chain joins TRBV7-9 and TRBJ2-1, with D possibly matching TRBD1 (5 bases). This CDR3 is built from 15 residues. Germline loops: CDR1 SEHNR, CDR2 FQNEAQ (reference sequence). The CDR3 here is CASILRQYEDNEQFF. For the CDR3, the DNA is TGTGCCAGCATCTTACGACAGTACGAAGACAATGAGCAGTTCTTC.

V gene TRBV7-9 combines with J gene TRBJ2-1; D is possibly TRBD2 (6 bases). Trimming pared 3 bases from V and 12 bases from J, leaving 12 bases between. The CDR3 runs 12 residues. Germline lookup yields CDR1 SEHNR and CDR2 FQNEAQ (reference sequence). The CDR3 nucleotides read TGTGCCAGCAGCTTTAGACTAGATGGGCAGTTCTTC. It codes for CASSFRLDGQFF.

V gene TRBV9 combines with J gene TRBJ1-1; unclear D gene. CDR1 SGDLS and CDR2 YYNGEE come from the germline V gene. This CDR3 contains 13 residues. V lost 4 bases and J lost 6, with 13 bases in between. The CDR3 is CASSLRADSEAFF. The CDR3 region has the DNA TGTGCCAGCAGCCTCCGTGCCGACTCTGAAGCTTTCTTT. Supplemented by reference TRBV9 and TRBJ1-1, the full variable domain reads DSGVTQTPKHLITATGQRVTLRCSPRSGDLSVYWYQQSLDQGLQFLIQYYNGEERAKGNILERFSAQQFPDLHSELNLSSLELGDSALYFCASSLRADSEAFFGQGTRLTVV.

The rearrangement links TRBV7-6 to TRBJ2-1; D remains ambiguous. The CDR3 length is 13 residues. Deletions cut 4 bases from V and 6 bases from J, with 10 bases between. Per germline, CDR1 SGHVS and CDR2 FNYEAQ. CDR3 protein: CASSSTRLNEQFF. The CDR3 region has the DNA TGTGCCAGCAGCTCGACTCGACTCAATGAGCAGTTCTTC.

In this sample, this clone turned up a few times. The chain uses TRBV6-5 and TRBJ2-7; maybe TRBD1 (5 bases). From germline, CDR1 is MNHEY and CDR2 SVGAGI. Trimming pared 0 bases from V and 0 bases from J, leaving 6 bases between. The CDR3 has 14 residues. The CDR3 here is CASSYSDNSYEQYF. In DNA, the CDR3 is TGTGCCAGCAGTTACTCGGACAACTCCTACGAGCAGTACTTC.

This chain links TRBV4-2 with TRBJ2-1; TRBD1 agrees at 8 bases. The germline V gene has CDR1 LGHNA and CDR2 YNFKEQ. The trim removed 4 bases at V and 5 bases at J, leaving 7 bases unmatched. There are 15 residues in the CDR3. CDR3 residues: CASSRGTGLNNEQFF. The CDR3 nucleotides are TGTGCCAGCAGCCGAGGGACAGGATTAAACAATGAGCAGTTCTTC.

This chain joins TRBV5-1 and TRBJ2-2; unclear D gene. Germline CDR1 is SGHRS and CDR2 is YFSETQ. The V gene lost 3 bases and the J gene lost 2 bases, with 11 bases spanning the gap. The CDR3 runs to 15 residues. The chain's CDR3 is CASSSDPSNTGELFF. As DNA, the CDR3 is TGCGCCAGCAGCTCCGACCCTTCAAACACCGGGGAGCTGTTTTTT.

The J gene is TRBJ2-5, the V gene TRBV9; TRBD2 aligns across 7 bases. V dropped 0 bases and J dropped 5; count of bases not matched to a gene: 7. Germline V gene lookup returns CDR1 SGDLS and CDR2 YYNGEE. CDR3 length equals 15 residues. The CDR3 DNA sequence: TGTGCCAGCAGCGTAGCAGGGACTAATCAGGAGACCCAGTACTTC. Its protein is CASSVAGTNQETQYF.

This clone has only a few counts. This rearrangement joins TRBV6-4 to TRBJ2-1, with 7 bases lining up with TRBD2. The ends lost 3 bases at V and 0 bases at J; junction bases unmatched: 2. The CDR3 covers 15 residues. Germline V gene lookup returns CDR1 MRHNA and CDR2 SNTAGT. The CDR3 region has the DNA TGTGCCAGCAGTGAGGGGGGGGGCTCCTACAATGAGCAGTTCTTC. It yields the protein CASSEGGGSYNEQFF.

This chain links TRBV6-6 with TRBJ2-2; D gene uncertain. The germline gives CDR1 MNHNY, CDR2 SVGAGI (reference sequence). V was shortened by 0 bases and J by 4 bases, with 9 bases between the two germline ends. The CDR3 length is 15 residues. The CDR3 DNA is TGTGCCAGCAGTTACTCGCGGATCTCCACCGGGGAGCTGTTTTTT. Translation gives CASSYSRISTGELFF.

This clone was recorded a few times. The chain is built from TRBV6-6 and TRBJ2-3; TRBD2 matches 8 bases. Germline lookup yields CDR1 MNHNY and CDR2 SVGAGI (reference sequence). Trimming cost V 5 bases and J 6 bases; bases outside gene matches: 10. This CDR3 is 15 amino acids long. In DNA form, the CDR3 reads TGTGCCAGCAGTGGCGCGGGGGGTGCAGGTGATACGCAGTATTTT. Its protein is CASSGAGGAGDTQYF.

The chain combines TRBV9 with TRBJ2-1; 8 bases are shared with TRBD1. CDR1 and CDR2 from the germline V gene are SGDLS and YYNGEE. The CDR3 totals 17 residues. J gave up 6 bases and V 5 bases, and 16 bases lay outside the gene matches. DNA for the CDR3: TGTGCCAGCAGGGATATTATGGACAGGGCGGTGGGCAATGAGCAGTTCTTC. Translating it yields CASRDIMDRAVGNEQFF.

This chain connects TRBV4-3 to TRBJ1-2; D not resolved. Germline V gene data show CDR1 as LGHNA and CDR2 as YSLEER. Trimming pared 0 bases from V and 3 bases from J, leaving 8 bases between. This CDR3 is built from 14 residues. The DNA for the CDR3 is TGCGCCAGCAGCCAAGATGTAGAAGACTATGGCTACACCTTC. This encodes CASSQDVEDYGYTF.

The chain employs TRBV7-9 and TRBJ2-7; 8 bases map to TRBD1. The CDR3 consists of 16 residues. Germline lookup yields CDR1 SEHNR and CDR2 FQNEAQ (reference sequence). V lost 5 bases to trimming and J lost 3 bases; unmatched junction nucleotides: 12. As DNA, the CDR3 is TGTGCCAGCAGCCCCGGGACAGGCTCCGGGGACTACGAGCAGTACTTC. It is translated as CASSPGTGSGDYEQYF.

This chain links TRBV27 with TRBJ2-1; D not resolved. Germline V gene data show CDR1 as MNHEY and CDR2 as SMNVEV (reference sequence). The V end lost 0 bases, the J end lost 7 bases, and 7 bases lay between the germline ends. The CDR3 is 13 amino acids. The CDR3 region has the DNA TGTGCCAGCAGTTTATCGAGGCGGAATGAGCAGTTCTTC. Translating gives CASSLSRRNEQFF.

This clone was detected a few times. The rearrangement uses TRBV11-3 and TRBJ2-7, with D possibly being TRBD1 or TRBD2 (5 bases each). Germline lookup yields CDR1 SGHNT and CDR2 YENEEA. V lost 3 bases, J lost 5 bases, and 11 bases lay in between. This CDR3 is 13 amino acids long. The CDR3 sequence is CASSFGTGHEQYF. In DNA, the CDR3 is TGTGCCAGCAGCTTTGGTACGGGGCACGAGCAGTACTTC. Full variable domain (missing parts from reference TRBV11-3 and TRBJ2-7): EAGVVQSPRYKIIEKKQPVAFWCNPISGHNTLYWYLQNLGQGPELLIRYENEEAVDDSQLPKDRFSAERLKGVDSTLKIQPAELGDSAVYLCASSFGTGHEQYFGPGTRLTVT.

The chain links TRBV6-5 to TRBJ2-5, with 8 bases that match TRBD2. The CDR3 has 15 residues. CDR1 is MNHEY and CDR2 is SVGAGI in the germline V gene. V dropped 6 bases and J dropped 2; count of bases not matched to a gene: 8. The CDR3 here is CASSQLAESQETQYF. As DNA, the CDR3 is TGTGCCAGCAGCCAACTAGCGGAGTCACAAGAGACCCAGTACTTC.

J is TRBJ2-7 and V is TRBV28; 11 positions agree with TRBD2. The CDR3 runs 21 residues. Germline-derived CDR1 and CDR2 are MDHEN and SYDVKM. J was trimmed by 5 bases and V by 2 bases; bases with no gene match: 23. The CDR3 region is CASSLHGGGLAGGYFRDEQYF. The CDR3 region has the DNA TGTGCCAGCAGTTTACATGGGGGGGGCCTAGCGGGAGGATATTTCCGGGACGAGCAGTACTTC.

This clone was picked up one time. This chain uses TRBV6-1 with TRBJ1-2; a weak D match, TRBD1 (6 bases). The germline V gene has CDR1 MNHNS and CDR2 SASEGT. Trimming pared 1 base from V and 4 bases from J, leaving 13 bases between. The CDR3 is 15 residues long. The CDR3: CASSEESTGSYGYTF. In DNA form, the CDR3 reads TGTGCCAGCAGTGAAGAGTCCACAGGGAGCTATGGCTACACCTTC.